This TCR beta chain was retrieved from a study of T cell clones after liver transplantation. The study, taken as a whole, reports: A larger donor-reactive than third-party decline suggested partial antigen-specific deletion. Circulating graft-donor-reactive CD4 TCRbeta sequences fell significantly post-transplant in most of the 8 subjects. Post-transplant time points were not standardized, so conclusions are preliminary.

Assay used: immunoSEQ multiplex PCR; TCRdb lists only in-frame clones, some missing. The table has tens of thousands of clones, about 71% seen once. Germline assignment: CDR1 MNHNS and CDR2 SASEGT. With 2 bases removed from V and 3 bases from J, the gap between germline ends came to 2 bases. This CDR3 has 13 amino acids. With regard to this clone: Its specificity is unknown.

This TCR was sampled from a human patient who received a liver transplant. A share of the T cells may be of graft donor origin. Sequences were derived from CD4+ T cells from blood, sampled at the approximately 15-month timepoint. The V and J genes are TRBV6-1 and TRBJ1-6; D call uncertain. This chain's CDR3 is CASSENYNSPLHF. The CDR3 DNA reads as TGTGCCAGCAGTGAAAACTATAATTCACCCCTCCACTTT.